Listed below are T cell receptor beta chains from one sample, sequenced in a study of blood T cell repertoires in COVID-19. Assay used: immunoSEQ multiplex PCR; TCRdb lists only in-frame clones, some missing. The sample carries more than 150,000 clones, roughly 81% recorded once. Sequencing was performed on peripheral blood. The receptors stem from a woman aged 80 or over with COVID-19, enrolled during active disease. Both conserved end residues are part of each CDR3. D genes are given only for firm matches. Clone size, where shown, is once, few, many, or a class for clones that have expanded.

CDR3 protein: CASSLLAGEAFF; CDR3 DNA: TGCGCCAGCAGCTTGCTGGCAGGTGAAGCTTTCTTT; D gene: -; clone size: -; V gene: TRBV5-1; J gene: TRBJ1-1
CDR3 protein: CATSDTGQLQETQYF; CDR3 DNA: TGTGCCACCAGTGATACGGGACAGTTGCAAGAGACCCAGTACTTC; D gene: TRBD1; clone size: -; V gene: TRBV24-1; J gene: TRBJ2-5
CDR3 protein: CASSFGASGRTDNEQFF; CDR3 DNA: TGTGCCAGCAGCTTCGGGGCTAGCGGGAGGACCGACAATGAGCAGTTCTTC; D gene: -; clone size: -; V gene: TRBV12-1; J gene: TRBJ2-1
CDR3 protein: CASTGTSGLSTDTQYF; CDR3 DNA: TGTGCCAGCACCGGGACTAGCGGGCTTAGCACAGATACGCAGTATTTT; D gene: TRBD2; clone size: -; V gene: TRBV7-6; J gene: TRBJ2-3
CDR3 protein: CASSLNGGNTEAFF; CDR3 DNA: TGCGCCAGCAGCTTGAACGGGGGAAACACTGAAGCTTTCTTT; D gene: -; clone size: -; V gene: TRBV5-1; J gene: TRBJ1-1
CDR3 protein: CASSLIGGDEQFF; CDR3 DNA: TGTGCCAGCAGCTTAATTGGGGGGGATGAGCAGTTCTTC; D gene: TRBD2; clone size: -; V gene: TRBV7-9; J gene: TRBJ2-1
CDR3 protein: CASSQAGHTQAFF; CDR3 DNA: TGTGCCAGCAGCCAAGCAGGACACACCCAAGCTTTCTTT; D gene: -; clone size: -; V gene: TRBV3-1/TRBV3-2; J gene: TRBJ1-1
CDR3 protein: CASSIEAGSGYGYTF; CDR3 DNA: TGTGCCAGTAGTATAGAGGCAGGGTCGGGCTATGGCTACACCTTC; D gene: -; clone size: -; V gene: TRBV19; J gene: TRBJ1-2
CDR3 protein: CAGERNTEAFF; CDR3 DNA: TGTGCCGGGGAGCGGAACACTGAAGCTTTCTTT; D gene: -; clone size: many; V gene: TRBV30; J gene: TRBJ1-1
CDR3 protein: CASRIEGGRRETQYF; CDR3 DNA: TGTGCCAGCAGAATCGAGGGGGGGCGGCGGGAGACCCAGTACTTC; D gene: -; clone size: -; V gene: TRBV6-4; J gene: TRBJ2-5
CDR3 protein: CASRYGTVDEQFF; CDR3 DNA: TGTGCCAGCAGATACGGGACAGTCGATGAGCAGTTCTTC; D gene: TRBD1; clone size: -; V gene: TRBV2; J gene: TRBJ2-1
CDR3 protein: CASSLTQGAGTEAFF; CDR3 DNA: TGTGCCAGCAGCCTTACACAGGGTGCGGGCACTGAAGCTTTCTTT; D gene: -; clone size: -; V gene: TRBV9; J gene: TRBJ1-1
CDR3 protein: CAWRGQGAFYGYTF; CDR3 DNA: TGTGCCTGGAGGGGACAGGGGGCATTCTATGGCTACACCTTC; D gene: TRBD1; clone size: -; V gene: TRBV30; J gene: TRBJ1-2
CDR3 protein: CASSSPKEYGETQYF; CDR3 DNA: TGTGCCAGCAGCTCCCCTAAAGAGTACGGGGAGACCCAGTACTTC; D gene: -; clone size: -; V gene: TRBV5-5; J gene: TRBJ2-5
CDR3 protein: CASSSGTDPYEQYF; CDR3 DNA: TGTGCCAGTTCATCCGGGACAGACCCGTACGAGCAGTACTTC; D gene: TRBD1; clone size: -; V gene: TRBV19; J gene: TRBJ2-7
CDR3 protein: CASSLGSLATAAYEQYF; CDR3 DNA: TGCGCCAGCAGCTTGGGGTCCCTAGCGACGGCCGCCTACGAGCAGTACTTC; D gene: -; clone size: -; V gene: TRBV5-1; J gene: TRBJ2-7
CDR3 protein: CASSLQGGQPQHF; CDR3 DNA: TGTGCCAGTAGTTTACAGGGGGGTCAGCCCCAGCATTTT; D gene: TRBD1; clone size: few; V gene: TRBV19; J gene: TRBJ1-5
CDR3 protein: CASSLAGTSGRQYF; CDR3 DNA: TGTGCCAGCAGCTTAGCCGGGACTAGCGGACGGCAGTACTTC; D gene: TRBD2; clone size: -; V gene: TRBV7-9; J gene: TRBJ2-7
CDR3 protein: CASSGQGLNTEAFF; CDR3 DNA: TGTGCCAGCAGTGGACAGGGGTTGAACACTGAAGCTTTCTTT; D gene: TRBD1; clone size: -; V gene: TRBV28; J gene: TRBJ1-1
CDR3 protein: CASSSAGTGGNNSPLHF; CDR3 DNA: TGTGCCAGCAGTTCTGCCGGGACAGGGGGCAACAATTCACCCCTCCACTTT; D gene: TRBD1; clone size: -; V gene: TRBV27; J gene: TRBJ1-6
CDR3 protein: CASSLIALPNTEAFF; CDR3 DNA: TGTGCCAGCAGTTTAATAGCTCTGCCGAACACTGAAGCTTTCTTT; D gene: -; clone size: -; V gene: TRBV27; J gene: TRBJ1-1
CDR3 protein: CASSRGGGFNYGYTF; CDR3 DNA: TGCGCCAGCAGCCGCGGCGGGGGTTTCAACTATGGCTACACCTTC; D gene: -; clone size: few; V gene: TRBV5-1; J gene: TRBJ1-2
CDR3 protein: CASRDSMNTEAFF; CDR3 DNA: TGTGCCAGCAGAGACAGCATGAACACTGAAGCTTTCTTT; D gene: -; clone size: -; V gene: TRBV12-3/TRBV12-4; J gene: TRBJ1-1
CDR3 protein: CASSLNPGVGREQYF; CDR3 DNA: TGTGCCAGCAGTTTGAATCCAGGGGTTGGGCGCGAGCAGTACTTC; D gene: -; clone size: -; V gene: TRBV27; J gene: TRBJ2-7
CDR3 protein: CASSLGHLGTGELFF; CDR3 DNA: TGTGCCAGCAGCCTGGGACACTTGGGCACCGGGGAGCTGTTTTTT; D gene: -; clone size: -; V gene: TRBV3-1/TRBV3-2; J gene: TRBJ2-2
CDR3 protein: CASSFREGESPLHF; CDR3 DNA: TGTGCCAGCAGTTTCCGGGAGGGAGAATCACCCCTCCACTTT; D gene: -; clone size: -; V gene: TRBV27; J gene: TRBJ1-6
CDR3 protein: CASPLRSTRKYEQYF; CDR3 DNA: TGTGCCAGTCCCCTGAGAAGCACCCGCAAGTACGAGCAGTACTTC; D gene: -; clone size: -; V gene: TRBV21-1; J gene: TRBJ2-7
CDR3 protein: CASSIGTGYEQYF; CDR3 DNA: TGTGCCAGCAGTATCGGGACAGGGTACGAGCAGTACTTC; D gene: TRBD1; clone size: few; V gene: TRBV27; J gene: TRBJ2-7
CDR3 protein: CASSLPVLAETQYF; CDR3 DNA: TGTGCCAGCAGCTTGCCCGTTCTCGCGGAGACCCAGTACTTC; D gene: -; clone size: -; V gene: TRBV5-5; J gene: TRBJ2-5
CDR3 protein: CSVTLAGAYNEQFF; CDR3 DNA: TGCAGCGTTACTCTAGCGGGGGCCTACAATGAGCAGTTCTTC; D gene: TRBD2; clone size: -; V gene: TRBV29-1; J gene: TRBJ2-1
CDR3 protein: CASSPRTGADEQYF; CDR3 DNA: TGTGCCAGCTCACCCAGGACAGGGGCGGACGAGCAGTACTTC; D gene: TRBD1; clone size: -; V gene: TRBV18; J gene: TRBJ2-7
CDR3 protein: CASRQDRGLSYEQYF; CDR3 DNA: TGTGCCAGCAGGCAGGACAGGGGACTCTCCTACGAGCAGTACTTC; D gene: TRBD1; clone size: -; V gene: TRBV2; J gene: TRBJ2-7
CDR3 protein: CATTSANTGELFF; CDR3 DNA: TGTGCCACCACTTCAGCGAACACCGGGGAGCTGTTTTTT; D gene: -; clone size: -; V gene: TRBV24-1; J gene: TRBJ2-2
CDR3 protein: CASSQAPTANYGYTF; CDR3 DNA: TGTGCCAGCAGCCAAGCTCCCACTGCTAACTATGGCTACACCTTC; D gene: -; clone size: few; V gene: TRBV14; J gene: TRBJ1-2
CDR3 protein: CASSNRKNSPLHF; CDR3 DNA: TGTGCCAGCTCGAACAGGAAAAATTCACCCCTCCACTTT; D gene: -; clone size: few; V gene: TRBV6-5; J gene: TRBJ1-6
CDR3 protein: CASSPGSETQYF; CDR3 DNA: TGTGCCAGCAGTCCGGGGTCCGAGACCCAGTACTTC; D gene: -; clone size: -; V gene: TRBV6-6; J gene: TRBJ2-5
CDR3 protein: CASSLGLAGATYEQYF; CDR3 DNA: TGTGCCAGCAGCTTGGGGCTAGCGGGAGCCACCTACGAGCAGTACTTC; D gene: TRBD2; clone size: -; V gene: TRBV5-6; J gene: TRBJ2-7
CDR3 protein: CASSLEQGRGEKLFF; CDR3 DNA: TGTGCCAGCAGCCTCGAACAGGGCCGGGGCGAAAAACTGTTTTTT; D gene: -; clone size: once; V gene: TRBV25-1; J gene: TRBJ1-4
CDR3 protein: CASSLQAGGHYEQYF; CDR3 DNA: TGTGCCAGCAGCTTACAGGCGGGAGGGCACTACGAGCAGTACTTC; D gene: TRBD2; clone size: -; V gene: TRBV7-2; J gene: TRBJ2-7
CDR3 protein: CASSDHARHADTQYF; CDR3 DNA: TGTGCCAGCAGTGACCACGCAAGACATGCAGATACGCAGTATTTT; D gene: -; clone size: -; V gene: TRBV2; J gene: TRBJ2-3
CDR3 protein: CASRPWTSGRATLTDTQYF; CDR3 DNA: TGTGCCAGCAGACCGTGGACTAGCGGGAGGGCCACATTAACAGATACGCAGTATTTT; D gene: TRBD2; clone size: -; V gene: TRBV7-9; J gene: TRBJ2-3
CDR3 protein: CASSEQEDEKLFF; CDR3 DNA: TGTGCCAGCAGTGAACAGGAGGACGAAAAACTGTTTTTT; D gene: -; clone size: once; V gene: TRBV6-1; J gene: TRBJ1-4
CDR3 protein: CASSLRDSSYEQYF; CDR3 DNA: TGTGCCAGCAGCCTCAGGGACAGCTCCTACGAGCAGTACTTC; D gene: TRBD1; clone size: -; V gene: TRBV11-3; J gene: TRBJ2-7
CDR3 protein: CASRDRVSTDTQYF; CDR3 DNA: TGTGCCAGCAGGGACAGGGTTAGCACAGATACGCAGTATTTT; D gene: TRBD1; clone size: -; V gene: TRBV2; J gene: TRBJ2-3
CDR3 protein: CASRDGNSNYGYTF; CDR3 DNA: TGTGCCAGCAGGGACGGGAACAGTAACTATGGCTACACCTTC; D gene: -; clone size: -; V gene: TRBV2; J gene: TRBJ1-2
CDR3 protein: CASRPQGARGYTF; CDR3 DNA: TGTGCCAGCAGGCCACAGGGGGCGAGGGGCTACACCTTC; D gene: TRBD1; clone size: -; V gene: TRBV28; J gene: TRBJ1-2
CDR3 protein: CASSLGQGWLTEAFF; CDR3 DNA: TGCGCCAGCAGCTTAGGGCAGGGATGGCTCACTGAAGCTTTCTTT; D gene: -; clone size: many; V gene: TRBV5-1; J gene: TRBJ1-1
CDR3 protein: CASSLGTAGELFF; CDR3 DNA: TGCGCCAGCAGCTTGGGGACTGCCGGGGAGCTGTTTTTT; D gene: -; clone size: -; V gene: TRBV5-1; J gene: TRBJ2-2
CDR3 protein: CASSFGQGNTEAFF; CDR3 DNA: TGCGCCAGCAGCTTCGGACAGGGGAACACTGAAGCTTTCTTT; D gene: TRBD1; clone size: -; V gene: TRBV5-1; J gene: TRBJ1-1
CDR3 protein: CASSEARLAGGPQETQYF; CDR3 DNA: TGTGCCAGCAGTGAAGCAAGGCTAGCGGGAGGCCCGCAAGAGACCCAGTACTTC; D gene: TRBD2; clone size: -; V gene: TRBV2; J gene: TRBJ2-5
CDR3 protein: CASSLLAGVNTGELFF; CDR3 DNA: TGTGCCAGCAGCTTATTAGCGGGGGTAAACACCGGGGAGCTGTTTTTT; D gene: TRBD2; clone size: -; V gene: TRBV11-2; J gene: TRBJ2-2
CDR3 protein: CASRGTGGWEKLFF; CDR3 DNA: TGTGCCAGCAGGGGGACAGGGGGCTGGGAAAAACTGTTTTTT; D gene: TRBD1; clone size: -; V gene: TRBV28; J gene: TRBJ1-4
CDR3 protein: CASSVAVTLNYGYTF; CDR3 DNA: TGTGCCAGCAGCGTAGCGGTGACACTTAACTATGGCTACACCTTC; D gene: -; clone size: -; V gene: TRBV9; J gene: TRBJ1-2
CDR3 protein: CSVELRGRARGYTF; CDR3 DNA: TGCAGCGTTGAATTGAGAGGCAGGGCGCGTGGCTACACCTTC; D gene: -; clone size: -; V gene: TRBV29-1; J gene: TRBJ1-2
CDR3 protein: CASSTSGGAETQYF; CDR3 DNA: TGTGCCAGCAGTACTAGCGGGGGGGCAGAGACCCAGTACTTC; D gene: TRBD2; clone size: few; V gene: TRBV2; J gene: TRBJ2-5
CDR3 protein: CATSRVGRDTQYF; CDR3 DNA: TGTGCCACCAGCAGAGTTGGTCGGGATACGCAGTATTTT; D gene: -; clone size: -; V gene: TRBV15; J gene: TRBJ2-3
CDR3 protein: CASSELRDRGSYEQYF; CDR3 DNA: TGTGCCAGCAGTGAACTAAGGGACAGGGGCTCCTACGAGCAGTACTTC; D gene: TRBD1; clone size: -; V gene: TRBV28; J gene: TRBJ2-7
CDR3 protein: CAIRQGVGTEAFF; CDR3 DNA: TGTGCCATCAGGCAGGGGGTAGGCACTGAAGCTTTCTTT; D gene: TRBD1; clone size: -; V gene: TRBV10-3; J gene: TRBJ1-1